Here is one TCR beta chain with its context. Its antigen is unknown. The data originate from a study of T cells expressing NK-cell markers. Turning to the study itself: Sorted CD3+CD56-NKG2C+, CD3+CD56+NKG2C+ and CD3+CD56+NKG2C- T cells supplied the TCR beta repertoires. Of eight sequenced donors, seven were HCMV-seropositive and one HCMV-seronegative.

TCRdb re-called the 5' RACE reads; one entry per CDR3 protein, DNA not given. The table lists more than 400,000 distinct CDR3 sequences, with 7.3% in the top ten. Study-level findings and limits: Several donors likewise had their CD3+CD56-NKG2C+ fraction led by these clonotypes.

The receptor comes from a woman between 18 and 70 years old in good health. Specimen: blood T cells: a sorted CD56 or NKG2C T cell subset, CD4+ or CD8+ T cells, or bulk PBMC T cells (not recorded which).

CDR3 sequence: CASSQGTGELFF. The chain carries TRBV3-1 and TRBJ2-2. CDR3 length equals 12 residues. CDR1 is LGHDT and CDR2 is YNNKEL in the germline V gene (reference sequence).